A selection of T cell receptor beta chains follows, all from one sample in a study of breast tumors, draining lymph nodes, adjacent tissues. Using its own MiXCR run on the multiplex PCR reads, TCRdb lists one record per CDR3 protein. This table has tens of thousands of distinct CDR3 sequences, more than 25% appearing once. The sample comprised axillary lymph node tissue. The receptors come from a female donor with breast cancer. Some clones in this sample may be carry-over from other donors' samples. The CDR3 runs from the conserved cysteine through the conserved F or W. A D gene is named only where the DNA matches it firmly. Some rows have no size entry. The others give once, few or many, or a class for an expanded clone.

J	D	V	size	DNA	CDR3
TRBJ1-2	NA	TRBV5-5	NA	TGTGCCAGCAGCCAAGATGGACAAGGGGCAAGAGGCTACACCTTC	CASSQDGQGARGYTF
TRBJ2-7	TRBD1	TRBV2	many	TGTGCCAGCACTAGACAGGGTGGGTTGGACGAGCAGTACTTC	CASTRQGGLDEQYF
TRBJ2-3	NA	TRBV9	many	TGTGCCAGCAGCGTAGTTGGACCCGGCACAGATACGCAGTATTTT	CASSVVGPGTDTQYF
TRBJ2-7	TRBD1	TRBV27	many	TGTGCCAGCAGTCTATCTGGACAGGGCCTCTGGAACGAGCAGTACTTC	CASSLSGQGLWNEQYF
TRBJ1-5	NA	TRBV6-2/TRBV6-3	few	TGTGCCAGCAGTCACTCTGCTCCTGGTCAGCCCCAGCATTTT	CASSHSAPGQPQHF
TRBJ1-5	NA	TRBV29-1	NA	TGCAGCGTTACCAGGGGCGGCGATCAGCCCCAGCATTTT	CSVTRGGDQPQHF
TRBJ1-5	NA	TRBV24-1	many	TGTGCCACCAGTGGAAACGGAGTCAATCAGCCCCAGCATTTT	CATSGNGVNQPQHF
TRBJ2-1	NA	TRBV9	NA	NA	CASSVGQGIAFF
TRBJ2-6	NA	TRBV5-1	many	TGCGCCAGCAGCTTGAATACAGTCCCCTCTGGGGCCAACGTCCTGACTTTC	CASSLNTVPSGANVLTF
TRBJ2-6	NA	TRBV12-3/TRBV12-4	many	TGTGCCAGCAGCCCAGGACAGGGAGGGTCTGGGGCCAACGTCCTGACTTTC	CASSPGQGGSGANVLTF
TRBJ2-5	NA	TRBV20-1	many	TGCAGTGCTAGAGAACCGCGCGGATTCGGGACCCAGTACTTC	CSAREPRGFGTQYF
TRBJ1-1	NA	TRBV12-3/TRBV12-4	NA	TGTGCCAGCAGTCCCCTCAACGACAGCGGCCAAGCTTTCTTT	CASSPLNDSGQAFF
TRBJ2-2	TRBD1	TRBV6-5	many	TGTGCCAGCAGTCCCGGACAGGCCGCCGGGGAGCTGTTTTTT	CASSPGQAAGELFF
TRBJ2-7	TRBD1	TRBV6-6	many	TGTGCCAGCAGCTCGGGGACAGGGATCTACGAGCAGTACTTC	CASSSGTGIYEQYF
TRBJ1-5	NA	TRBV11-3	NA	TGTGCCAGCAGCCGGTGGGCAGAGACCCAGCATTTT	CASSRWAETQHF
TRBJ1-2	NA	TRBV20-1	once	TGCAGTGCTAATGACTATGGCTACACCTTC	CSANDYGYTF
TRBJ2-2	TRBD2	TRBV7-9	many	TGTGCCAGCAGCTTAACTAGCGACACCGGGGAGCTGTTTTTT	CASSLTSDTGELFF
TRBJ2-7	NA	TRBV7-2	many	TGTGCCAGCAGCTTAGTTGGGTCAGGGGCAACCTACGAGCAGTACTTC	CASSLVGSGATYEQYF
TRBJ1-5	TRBD1	TRBV19	NA	TGTGCCAGTAGTATTCTCCAGGGGGATGGGGAGACCCAGCATTTT	CASSILQGDGETQHF
TRBJ1-1	NA	TRBV5-8	NA	TGTGCCAGCAGCTTTAGACGGTTGAACACTGAAGCTTTCTTT	CASSFRRLNTEAFF
TRBJ2-3	TRBD2	TRBV5-6	NA	TGTGCCAGCAGCCCTCACCCAGCGGGAGAAACAGATACGCAGTATTTT	CASSPHPAGETDTQYF
TRBJ2-7	TRBD2	TRBV9	NA	TGTGCCAGCCGCCGAACGAGCGGGGATTACGAGCAGTACTTC	CASRRTSGDYEQYF
TRBJ2-1	TRBD2	TRBV20-1	NA	TGCAGTGCTAGAGAGGAACTAGCGGGAGCAGGAAGGGAGCAATTCTTC	CSAREELAGAGREQFF
TRBJ2-3	NA	TRBV11-2	once	TGTGCCAGCAGCCGAATTCCGGGACCAGCGGGCGGTACGCAGTATTTT	CASSRIPGPAGGTQYF
TRBJ2-5	TRBD2	TRBV11-1	once	TGTACCAGCAGCGTCAGGACTAGCGCGAGTGAAGAGACCCAGTACTTC	CTSSVRTSASEETQYF
TRBJ2-7	TRBD2	TRBV5-5	many	TGTGCCAGCAGCTCAGGACTAGCGCCCTACGAGCAGTACTTC	CASSSGLAPYEQYF
TRBJ1-1	NA	TRBV6-1	few	TGTGCCAGCTTTGTGAACACTGAAGCTTTCTTT	CASFVNTEAFF
TRBJ2-7	NA	TRBV29-1	many	TGCAGCGTTGAAGGGGGGTATGGAACCTACAAGCAGTACTTC	CSVEGGYGTYKQYF
TRBJ1-2	NA	TRBV24-1	many	TGTGCCACCAGTGATCCTGGCTATGGCTACACCTTC	CATSDPGYGYTF
TRBJ2-6	TRBD1	TRBV20-1	NA	TGCAGTGCTAGGGACAGGGGGCCAGGGGCCAACGTCCTGACTTTC	CSARDRGPGANVLTF
TRBJ1-5	NA	TRBV7-9	many	TGTGCCAGCAGCCCCGCGGGGGGCCTTCAGCCCCAGCATTTT	CASSPAGGLQPQHF
TRBJ1-2	NA	TRBV6-1	many	TGTGCCAGCAGTGACGGTCTTAGCAGGGGTGGATATGGCTACACCTTC	CASSDGLSRGGYGYTF
TRBJ1-2	NA	TRBV29-1	many	TGCAGCGTTGAAGTGGGGACACTAAGGGGCTATGGCTACACCTTC	CSVEVGTLRGYGYTF
TRBJ2-5	NA	TRBV7-9	many	TGTGCCAGCAGCTTCATCCCCGCCTCCCAAGAGACCCAGTACTTC	CASSFIPASQETQYF
TRBJ2-7	TRBD1	TRBV10-3	NA	TGTGCCAGCAGTACCGGACAGGTCCACTCCTACGAGCAGTACTTC	CASSTGQVHSYEQYF
TRBJ2-3	NA	TRBV20-1	NA	TGCAGTGCTTACCGACTAGCAGATACGCAGTATTTT	CSAYRLADTQYF
TRBJ1-5	NA	TRBV5-5	many	TGTGCCAGCAGCTGGGGACCGAATAGCAATCAGCCCCAGCATTTT	CASSWGPNSNQPQHF
TRBJ2-5	TRBD2	TRBV20-1	NA	TGCAGTGCCACGGGGCTAGCGGGAGTAAGGGGGAGAGAGACCCAGTACTTC	CSATGLAGVRGRETQYF
TRBJ2-5	NA	TRBV9	many	TGTGCCAGCAGCGTAGGTGTGGGCCAAGAGACCCAGTACTTC	CASSVGVGQETQYF
TRBJ1-2	NA	TRBV5-1	many	TGCGCCAGCAGCTTGGCCTCGGGGGCAAGTGGCTACACCTTC	CASSLASGASGYTF
TRBJ1-1	NA	TRBV4-3	few	TGCGCCAGCAGCCAAGTTCCGGGGAGAAGTGAAGCTTTCTTT	CASSQVPGRSEAFF
TRBJ2-3	NA	TRBV30	many	TGTGCCTGGAGTGGATTAGGGGGAGGGACGGAGGGTACGCAGTATTTT	CAWSGLGGGTEGTQYF
TRBJ1-2	TRBD1	TRBV15	many	TGTGCCACCAGCTTAGGGGGCGCGGACTATGGCTACACCTTC	CATSLGGADYGYTF
TRBJ1-2	NA	TRBV12-5	many	TGTGCTAGTGCCAGAGCTAACTATGGCTACACCTTC	CASARANYGYTF
TRBJ2-3	TRBD2	TRBV5-4	many	TGTGCCAGCAGCACTGGACTAGCGGGAGAGACAGATACGCAGTATTTT	CASSTGLAGETDTQYF
TRBJ2-3	NA	TRBV5-4	many	TGTGCCAGCAGCCTGGACTTCGGGGTGGATACGCAGTATTTT	CASSLDFGVDTQYF
TRBJ1-1	NA	TRBV7-9	few	TGTGCCAGCAGCAGGACAGACTCGGAAGCTTTCTTT	CASSRTDSEAFF
TRBJ2-3	TRBD2	TRBV10-3	NA	TGTGCCATCAGTAATAGCGGGGCTGACACAGATACGCAGTATTTT	CAISNSGADTDTQYF
TRBJ2-7	TRBD2	TRBV5-4	few	TGTGCCAGCAGCATAGCGGGAGTCTACGAGCAGTACTTC	CASSIAGVYEQYF
TRBJ1-5	NA	TRBV2	many	TGTGCCAGCAACGTAGGGGTTGAGCCCCAGCATTTT	CASNVGVEPQHF
TRBJ2-5	NA	TRBV27	many	TGTGCCAGCAGTTCCGGACTCTCGCGAGAGACCCAGTACTTC	CASSSGLSRETQYF
TRBJ2-1	TRBD2	TRBV20-1	NA	TGCAGTGCGCAACCGGGACTAGGTTTGGATAAGCAGTCCTTC	CSAQPGLGLDKQSF
TRBJ1-3	TRBD1	TRBV5-6	many	TGTGCCAGCAGACGAAGGATTGTCTCGTCCCCGGGACAGCTCTCTGGAAACACCATATATTTT	CASRRRIVSSPGQLSGNTIYF
TRBJ2-1	NA	TRBV11-1	many	TGTGCCAGCAGCTTATCTGGGAGAGAGACCTACAATGAGCAGTTCTTC	CASSLSGRETYNEQFF
TRBJ2-7	NA	TRBV27	many	TGTGCCAGCAGTTTATTCCGCTCCTACGAGCAGTACTTC	CASSLFRSYEQYF